Listed here is a single TCR beta chain. Its antigen is not identified. Trimming shortened V by 5 bases and J by 0 bases, and 14 bases separated the two germline ends. The germline CDR1 and CDR2 sequences are LNHDA and SQIVND (reference sequence). The CDR3 contains 15 residues. TCRdb keeps only in-frame clones here, not all; method: immunoSEQ multiplex PCR. The table has roughly 69,000 clones, 90% to 96% seen once. This entry is derived from a study of brain T cells in children with intractable seizures. Regarding the study as a whole: Only CDR3 sequence similarity suggested viral specificity, without known HCMV serostatus.

The starting material was peripheral blood, obtained at surgery. The receptor comes from a boy younger than two with focal cortical dysplasia and intractable seizures. The chain is built from TRBV19 and TRBJ2-7; unclear D gene. In DNA form, the CDR3 reads TGTGCCAGTAGTCTTAGAAGAATTTACTCCTACGAGCAGTACTTC. Translated: CASSLRRIYSYEQYF.